This T cell receptor beta chain was identified in a study of T cells in narcolepsy. The CDR3 runs to 12 residues. Germline-derived CDR1 and CDR2 are MDHEN and SYDVKM. V was cut by 10 bases and J by 4 bases, with 13 bases left in between. Assay: immunoSEQ multiplex PCR; the TCRdb copy retains only in-frame clones and omits some. The sample records approximately 30,000 clones, approximately 85% being singletons. This rearrangement joins TRBV28 to TRBJ1-1; possible D gene TRBD1, 6 bases. Sequencing used CD45RA- memory CD4+ T cells from PBMCs. The TCR sequence derives from a human donor with narcolepsy. This CDR3 reads CATSQGITEAFF. In nucleotides, the CDR3 is TGTGCCACCTCACAGGGTATCACTGAAGCTTTCTTT.